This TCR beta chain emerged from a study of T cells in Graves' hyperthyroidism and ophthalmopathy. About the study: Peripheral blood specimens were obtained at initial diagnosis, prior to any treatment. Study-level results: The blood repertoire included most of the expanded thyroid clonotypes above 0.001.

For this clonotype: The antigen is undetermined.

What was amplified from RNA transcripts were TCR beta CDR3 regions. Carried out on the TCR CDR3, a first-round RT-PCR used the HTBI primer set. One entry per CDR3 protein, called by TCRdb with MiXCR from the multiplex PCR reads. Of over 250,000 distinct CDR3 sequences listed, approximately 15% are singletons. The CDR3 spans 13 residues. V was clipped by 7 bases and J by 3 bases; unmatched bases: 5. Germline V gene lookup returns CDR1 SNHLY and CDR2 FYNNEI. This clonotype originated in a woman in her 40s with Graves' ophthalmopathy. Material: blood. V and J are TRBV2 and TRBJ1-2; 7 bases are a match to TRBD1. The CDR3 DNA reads TGTGCCAGCACTCGCGACAGGGACTATGGCTACACCTTC. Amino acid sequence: CASTRDRDYGYTF.